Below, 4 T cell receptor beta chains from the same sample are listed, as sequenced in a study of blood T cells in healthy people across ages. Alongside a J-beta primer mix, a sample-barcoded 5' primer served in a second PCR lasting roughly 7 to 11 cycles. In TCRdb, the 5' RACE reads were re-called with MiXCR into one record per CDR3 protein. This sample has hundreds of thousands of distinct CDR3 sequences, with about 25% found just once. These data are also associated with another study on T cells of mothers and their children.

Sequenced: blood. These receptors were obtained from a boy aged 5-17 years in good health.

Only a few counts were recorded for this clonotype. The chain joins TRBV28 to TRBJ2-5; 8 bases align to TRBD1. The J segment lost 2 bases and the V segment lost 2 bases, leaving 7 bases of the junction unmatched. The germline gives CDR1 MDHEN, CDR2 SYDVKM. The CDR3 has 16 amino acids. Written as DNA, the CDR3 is TGTGCCAGCAGTTTAGAGGTGCAGGGGGCACAAGAGACCCAGTACTTC. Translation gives CASSLEVQGAQETQYF.

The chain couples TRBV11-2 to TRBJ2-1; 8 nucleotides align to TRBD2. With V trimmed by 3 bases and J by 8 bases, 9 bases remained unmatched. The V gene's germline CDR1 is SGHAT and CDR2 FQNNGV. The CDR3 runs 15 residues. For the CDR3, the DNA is TGTGCCAGCAGCTTTTCGGGACTAGGGTCTCATGAGCAGTTCTTC. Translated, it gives CASSFSGLGSHEQFF.

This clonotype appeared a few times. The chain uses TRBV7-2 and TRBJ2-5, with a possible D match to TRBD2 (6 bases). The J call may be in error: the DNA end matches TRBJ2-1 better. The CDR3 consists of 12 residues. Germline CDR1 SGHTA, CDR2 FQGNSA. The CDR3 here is CASSHGSNEQFF. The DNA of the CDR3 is TGTGCCAGCAGCCACGGGAGCAATGAGCAGTTCTTC.

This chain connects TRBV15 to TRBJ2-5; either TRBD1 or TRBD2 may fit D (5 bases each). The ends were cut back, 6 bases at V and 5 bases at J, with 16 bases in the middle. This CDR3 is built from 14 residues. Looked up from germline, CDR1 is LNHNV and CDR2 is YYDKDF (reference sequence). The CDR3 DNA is TGTGCCACCAGGGTCCTCCGTGAGGGGGAGACCCAGTACTTC. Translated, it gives CATRVLREGETQYF.